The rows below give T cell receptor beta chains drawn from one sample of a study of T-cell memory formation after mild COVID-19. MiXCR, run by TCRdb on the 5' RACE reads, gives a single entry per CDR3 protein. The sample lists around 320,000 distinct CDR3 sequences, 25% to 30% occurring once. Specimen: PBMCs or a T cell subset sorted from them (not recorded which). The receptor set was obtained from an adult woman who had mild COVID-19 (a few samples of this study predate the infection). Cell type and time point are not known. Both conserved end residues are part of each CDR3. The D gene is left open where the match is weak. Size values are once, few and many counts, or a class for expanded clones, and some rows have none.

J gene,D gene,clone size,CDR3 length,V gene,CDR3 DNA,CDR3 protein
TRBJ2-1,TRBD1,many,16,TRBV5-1,TGCGCCAGCAGCCTTACGGGACAGGGCTCTTACAATGAGCAGTTCTTC,CASSLTGQGSYNEQFF
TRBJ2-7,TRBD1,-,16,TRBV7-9,TGTGCCAGCAGCGTTACTTGGGACAGTAACTCCTACGAGCAGTACTTC,CASSVTWDSNSYEQYF
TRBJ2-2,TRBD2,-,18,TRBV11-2,TGTGCCAGCAGCCCCGCCGGACTAGCGGGGGGGGGCACCGGGGAGCTGTTTTTT,CASSPAGLAGGGTGELFF
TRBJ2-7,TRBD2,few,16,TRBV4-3,TGCGCCAGCAGCCAAGAAGGTGGGACTACCTTCTACGAGCAGTACTTC,CASSQEGGTTFYEQYF
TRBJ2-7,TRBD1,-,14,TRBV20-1,TGCAGTGCTCTACCCCGGACAGGGGTCTACGAGCAGTACTTC,CSALPRTGVYEQYF
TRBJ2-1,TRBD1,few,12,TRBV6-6,TGTGCCAGCAGTCCGACAGGGCATGAGCAGTTCTTC,CASSPTGHEQFF
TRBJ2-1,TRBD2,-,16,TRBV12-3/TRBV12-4,TGTGCCAGCAGTCTTGGACTAGCGGGGGGGCGAGGTGAGCAGTTCTTC,CASSLGLAGGRGEQFF
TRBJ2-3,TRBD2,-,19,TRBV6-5,TGTGCCAGCAGTTACTCTGGGACTAGCGGGAGGGCCGGAGTGGATACGCAGTATTTT,CASSYSGTSGRAGVDTQYF
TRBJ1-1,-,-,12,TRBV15,TGTGCCACCAGCCGGACGCTGGATGAAGCTTTCTTT,CATSRTLDEAFF
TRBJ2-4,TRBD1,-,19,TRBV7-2,TGTGCCAGCAGCCCCAGCCTGGGGGCGACAGGGTCGTCCAAAAACATTCAGTACTTC,CASSPSLGATGSSKNIQYF
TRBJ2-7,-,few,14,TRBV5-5,TGTGCCAGCAGCCCGTCTACAGGAGCCTACGAGCAGTACTTC,CASSPSTGAYEQYF
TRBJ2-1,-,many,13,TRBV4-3,TGCGCCAGCAGCCAAGAAGTTTCCAATGAGCAGTTCTTC,CASSQEVSNEQFF
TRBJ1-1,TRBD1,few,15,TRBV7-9,TGTGCCAGCAGCTCAGCCGGGACAGGGCAAACTGAAGCTTTCTTT,CASSSAGTGQTEAFF
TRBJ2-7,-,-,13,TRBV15,TGTGCCACCAGCAGAGGGGACCTCTACGAGCAGTACTTC,CATSRGDLYEQYF
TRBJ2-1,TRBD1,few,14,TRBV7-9,TGTGCCAGCAGGGATGGACAGGGGGCCGATGAGCAGTTCTTC,CASRDGQGADEQFF
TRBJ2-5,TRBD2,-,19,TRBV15,TGTGCCACCAGCAGAGATGGCGAAGTAGCGGGGGGAATCCCAGAGACCCAGTACTTC,CATSRDGEVAGGIPETQYF
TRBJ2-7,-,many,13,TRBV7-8,TGTGCCAGCAGCTTAGCTATCGCCGACGAGCAGTACTTC,CASSLAIADEQYF
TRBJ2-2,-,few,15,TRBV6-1,TGTGCCAGCAGTGAAGCCCGGCTAGTGGCCGGGGAGCTGTTTTTT,CASSEARLVAGELFF
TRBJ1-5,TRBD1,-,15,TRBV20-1,TGCAGTGCTAGAGAGGGACAGGGCCTCAATCAGCCCCAGCATTTT,CSAREGQGLNQPQHF
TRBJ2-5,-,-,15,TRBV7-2,TGTGCCAGCAGCTTAGCGGGAGGTCGGGGAGAGACCCAGTACTTC,CASSLAGGRGETQYF
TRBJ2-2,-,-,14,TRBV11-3,TGTGCCAGCAGCCGGACAGCGAACACCGGGGAGCTGTTTTTT,CASSRTANTGELFF
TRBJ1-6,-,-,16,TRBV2,TGTGCCAGCAGTGAAGAGGGGGGGCCCATTAATTCACCCCTCCACTTT,CASSEEGGPINSPLHF
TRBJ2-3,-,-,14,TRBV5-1,TGCGCCAGCTATAATAATCTCCGCACAGATACGCAGTATTTT,CASYNNLRTDTQYF
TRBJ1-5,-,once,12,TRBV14,TGTGCCAGCAGCCAAGAAAATCAGCCCCAGCATTTT,CASSQENQPQHF
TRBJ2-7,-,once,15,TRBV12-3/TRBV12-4,TGTGCCAGCAGTCTCGCCGGGATATTGGGCACCGAGCAGTACTTC,CASSLAGILGTEQYF
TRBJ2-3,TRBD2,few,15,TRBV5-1,TGCGCCAGCTCCCAGACGGGACTAGCGGGAGATACGCAGTATTTT,CASSQTGLAGDTQYF
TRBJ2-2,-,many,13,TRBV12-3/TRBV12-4,TGTGCCAGCAGCTTAGGGACCGCCGGGGAGCTGTTTTTT,CASSLGTAGELFF
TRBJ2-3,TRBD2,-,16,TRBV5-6,TGTGCCAGCAGCTACGTCGGGGGGACGTACACAGATACGCAGTATTTT,CASSYVGGTYTDTQYF
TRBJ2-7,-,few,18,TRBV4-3,TGCGCCAGCAGCCAAGATCTAAGAGGTACCGGGTACCCCTACGAGCAGTACTTC,CASSQDLRGTGYPYEQYF
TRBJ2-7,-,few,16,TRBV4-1,TGCGCCAGCAGCCAAGGAGGGAGAGGAGGCTCCTACGAGCAGTACTTC,CASSQGGRGGSYEQYF
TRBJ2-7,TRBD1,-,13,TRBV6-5,TGTGCCAGCAGATTACAGGGGGGATACGAGCAGTACTTC,CASRLQGGYEQYF
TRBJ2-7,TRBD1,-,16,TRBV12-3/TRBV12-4,TGTGCCAGCAGTTTGGGCAGCGTAGACAGGGGCAACGAGCAGTACTTC,CASSLGSVDRGNEQYF
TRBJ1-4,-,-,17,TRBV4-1,TGCGCCAGCAGCCAAGACCGGGTGATTGCAACTAATGAAAAACTGTTTTTT,CASSQDRVIATNEKLFF
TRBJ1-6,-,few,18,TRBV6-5,TGTGCCAGCAGTTACTCCCCGCAGGGTGATGTTGCAAATTCACCCCTCCACTTT,CASSYSPQGDVANSPLHF
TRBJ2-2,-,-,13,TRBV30,TGTGCCTGGAGTTTATTAATGACCGGGGAGCTGTTTTTT,CAWSLLMTGELFF
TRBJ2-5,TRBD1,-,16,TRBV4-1,TGCGCCAGCAGCAAACCGGGGACAGCTGGTACGGAGACCCAGTACTTC,CASSKPGTAGTETQYF
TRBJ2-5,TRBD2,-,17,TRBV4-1,TGCGCCAGCAGCCAAGAACGGCTAGCGGAGGCAAAACGGACCCAGTACTTC,CASSQERLAEAKRTQYF
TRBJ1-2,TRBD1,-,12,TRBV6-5,TGTGCCAGCAGTTACAGGGGGCTGGGCTACACCTTC,CASSYRGLGYTF
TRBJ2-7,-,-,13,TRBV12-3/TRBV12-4,TGTGCCAGCACTAAGAAGAACTCCTACGAGCAGTACTTC,CASTKKNSYEQYF
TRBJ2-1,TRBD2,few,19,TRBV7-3,TGTGCCAGCAGCTGGACGGGACTAGCGGGCACGAGCTCCTACAATGAGCAGTTCTTC,CASSWTGLAGTSSYNEQFF
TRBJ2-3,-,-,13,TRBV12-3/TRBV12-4,TGTGCCAGCACCTTTGTCCTCACAGATACGCAGTATTTT,CASTFVLTDTQYF
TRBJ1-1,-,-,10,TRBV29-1,TGCAGCGCCGGGGCGGCTGAAGCTTTCTTT,CSAGAAEAFF
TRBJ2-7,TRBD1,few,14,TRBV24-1,TGTGCCACCAGCAGCTGGACAGGGGATGACGAGCAGTACTTC,CATSSWTGDDEQYF
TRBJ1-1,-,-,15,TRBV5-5,TGTGCCAGCACCGAACGACAGGAAAGGAACACTGAAGCTTTCTTT,CASTERQERNTEAFF
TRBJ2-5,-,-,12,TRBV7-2,TGTGCCAGCAGCCGTATCTTTGAGACCCAGTACTTC,CASSRIFETQYF
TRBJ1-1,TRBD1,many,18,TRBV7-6,TGTGCCAGCAGCCCCTGGGGACAGGGGGCGGAGGTAGGACATGAAGCTTTCTTT,CASSPWGQGAEVGHEAFF
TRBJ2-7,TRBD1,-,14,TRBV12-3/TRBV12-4,TGTGCCAGCAGTTTACGGACAGGGTACGACGAGCAGTACTTC,CASSLRTGYDEQYF
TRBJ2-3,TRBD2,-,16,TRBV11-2,TGTGCCAGCAGCTCCCCTACTAGCGGGAGGGCAGATACGCAGTATTTT,CASSSPTSGRADTQYF
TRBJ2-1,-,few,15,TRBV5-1,TGCGCCAGCAGCTTAGCCGGGCCTGGGGGTGATGAGCAGTTCTTC,CASSLAGPGGDEQFF
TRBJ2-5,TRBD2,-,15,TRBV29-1,TGCAGCGTTGGGGACCTAGCGGGGGCCCGGGAGACCCAGTACTTC,CSVGDLAGARETQYF
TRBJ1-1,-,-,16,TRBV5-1,TGCGCCAGCAGCCAGGGTTCGGTCATAGCGGACACTGAAGCTTTCTTT,CASSQGSVIADTEAFF
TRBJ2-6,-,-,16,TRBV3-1,TGTGCCAGCAGCCAAGGTCCAAGCTCTGGGGCCAACGTCCTGACTTTC,CASSQGPSSGANVLTF
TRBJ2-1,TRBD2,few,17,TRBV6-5,TGTGCCAGCAGCTCCCCTCGGACTAGCGGGAGTGGGGTGAGGGAGTTCTTC,CASSSPRTSGSGVREFF
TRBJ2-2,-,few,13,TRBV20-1,TGCAGTGCTAGAGAACCGAACACCGGGGAGCTGTTTTTT,CSAREPNTGELFF